Listed below are T cell receptor beta chains from one sample, sequenced in a study of cytomegalovirus exposure and HLA in healthy donors. Generated by immunoSEQ multiplex PCR, the TCRdb table keeps only in-frame clones and is missing some. The sample has around 170,000 clones, approximately 78% seen once; the top ten hold approximately 0.8%. The sample taken for sequencing was PBMCs. These receptors came from a woman aged 18-29 years in good health and CMV-seronegative. Each CDR3 is given with its conserved first and last residue. D genes are given only for firm matches. Some rows have no size entry. The others give once, few or many, or a class for an expanded clone.

D: TRBD1
J: TRBJ2-7
V: TRBV30
size: NA
DNA: TGTGCCTGGAGGCCGGGACAGGTGTACGAGCAGTACTTC
CDR3: CAWRPGQVYEQYF

D: NA
J: TRBJ2-4
V: TRBV19
size: NA
DNA: TGTGCCAGTAGTATAGCAGTTGTGGACATTCAGTACTTC
CDR3: CASSIAVVDIQYF

D: TRBD1
J: TRBJ2-3
V: TRBV27
size: NA
DNA: TGTGCCAGCAGTTTAGCCTACAGGGGCGATACGCAGTATTTT
CDR3: CASSLAYRGDTQYF

D: NA
J: TRBJ1-3
V: TRBV5-4
size: NA
DNA: TGTGCCAGCAGCTTGGATACATACTCTGGAAACACCATATATTTT
CDR3: CASSLDTYSGNTIYF

D: NA
J: TRBJ1-6
V: TRBV6-6
size: NA
DNA: TGTGCCAGCAGTTTGGGGAGCTCCTATAATTCACCCCTCCACTTT
CDR3: CASSLGSSYNSPLHF

D: TRBD1
J: TRBJ2-2
V: TRBV7-3
size: NA
DNA: TGTTCCAGCAGCTTAACCTCAGGACAGGAGAGCACCGGGGAGCTGTTTTTT
CDR3: CSSSLTSGQESTGELFF

D: TRBD1
J: TRBJ2-7
V: TRBV4-1
size: NA
DNA: TGCGCCAGCAGCCAAGAGGCGGACAGGGGGTACGAGCAGTACTTC
CDR3: CASSQEADRGYEQYF

D: TRBD1
J: TRBJ2-5
V: TRBV19
size: NA
DNA: TGTGCCAGTAGTATCATGACAGGGGGCACGGAGACCCAGTACTTC
CDR3: CASSIMTGGTETQYF

D: TRBD2
J: TRBJ2-7
V: TRBV10-3
size: NA
DNA: TGTGCCATCAGTGGCGGAAGGACTACTCCGGGACAGGGGCGACTAGCGGGAGGAGACGAGCAGTACTTC
CDR3: CAISGGRTTPGQGRLAGGDEQYF

D: TRBD2
J: TRBJ2-2
V: TRBV4-2
size: NA
DNA: TGTGCCAGCAGCCTGGGACTAGCGGGGAACACCGGGGAGCTGTTTTTT
CDR3: CASSLGLAGNTGELFF

D: NA
J: TRBJ1-2
V: TRBV6-5
size: once
DNA: TGTGCCAGCAGTTTTCGGGACGGGAGGGGCTACACCTTC
CDR3: CASSFRDGRGYTF

D: NA
J: TRBJ1-1
V: TRBV19
size: few
DNA: TGTGCCAGTAGATCGGGGGGCACTGAAGCTTTCTTT
CDR3: CASRSGGTEAFF

D: TRBD2
J: TRBJ2-3
V: TRBV4-2
size: NA
DNA: TGTGCCAGCAGCCAAGTCGTTGGGGGGGGGAGTAGCACAGATACGCAGTATTTT
CDR3: CASSQVVGGGSSTDTQYF

D: TRBD1
J: TRBJ2-7
V: TRBV19
size: NA
DNA: TGTGCCAGTAGTACCGGGACAGGCGGGGAGCAGTACTTC
CDR3: CASSTGTGGEQYF

D: TRBD2
J: TRBJ2-1
V: TRBV6-5
size: NA
DNA: TGTGCCAGCAGTTACCTTTCGAGCGGGGCTGGAAATGAGCAGTTCTTC
CDR3: CASSYLSSGAGNEQFF

D: TRBD1
J: TRBJ1-2
V: TRBV6-4
size: NA
DNA: TGTGCCAGCAGTGACAGACAGGGGGATGGCTACACCTTC
CDR3: CASSDRQGDGYTF

D: NA
J: TRBJ2-1
V: TRBV5-1
size: NA
DNA: TGCGCCAGCAGCGAGGGACAAGAAAACAATGAGCAGTTCTTC
CDR3: CASSEGQENNEQFF

D: NA
J: TRBJ1-5
V: TRBV13
size: NA
DNA: TGTGCCAGCAGCCAGCGGGACAGCAATCAGCCCCAGCATTTT
CDR3: CASSQRDSNQPQHF

D: NA
J: TRBJ1-6
V: TRBV27
size: NA
DNA: TGTGCCACCGCACAGGGTTATAATTCACCCCTCCACTTT
CDR3: CATAQGYNSPLHF

D: TRBD1
J: TRBJ1-1
V: TRBV5-5
size: NA
DNA: TGTGCCAGCTACCTATCGACAGGGGAAGTTGCTGAAGCTTTCTTT
CDR3: CASYLSTGEVAEAFF

D: TRBD2
J: TRBJ2-7
V: TRBV7-9
size: NA
DNA: TGTTCCAGCAGCCAAAGAGGACTAGCGGGAGGAACCGAGCAGTACTTC
CDR3: CSSSQRGLAGGTEQYF

D: NA
J: TRBJ1-1
V: TRBV7-9
size: NA
DNA: TGTGCCAGCAGCCTCCTAGGGGACACTGAAGCTTTCTTT
CDR3: CASSLLGDTEAFF

D: TRBD2
J: TRBJ2-1
V: TRBV5-1
size: NA
DNA: TGCGCCAGCAGCTTGGTATGGCGGGAGACGGGTGGTGAGCAGTTCTTC
CDR3: CASSLVWRETGGEQFF

D: NA
J: TRBJ2-7
V: TRBV7-8
size: NA
DNA: TGTGCCAGCAGCCCAGCCCTAGCGAAGTCCTACGAGCAGTACTTC
CDR3: CASSPALAKSYEQYF

D: NA
J: TRBJ2-3
V: TRBV19
size: once
DNA: TGTGCCAGTAGTAATCCGCCAGGGGCGACAGATACGCAGTATTTT
CDR3: CASSNPPGATDTQYF

D: TRBD1
J: TRBJ1-6
V: TRBV28
size: NA
DNA: TGTGCCAGCGGGGGACAGACAGGGTACAATTCACCCCTCCACTTT
CDR3: CASGGQTGYNSPLHF

D: TRBD2
J: TRBJ2-7
V: TRBV30
size: NA
DNA: TGTGCCTGGAGTGGGACTAGCGGGAGGAGCTCCTACGAGCAGTACTTC
CDR3: CAWSGTSGRSSYEQYF